The source of this TCR beta chain is a study of T cell clusters in autoimmune cytopenias. Study conclusions and caveats: Primary autoimmune cytopenia patients seemingly lacked the physiological T cell clusters found in healthy donors. Functional roles of the in silico T cell clusters still await experimental validation. TRB repertoire shifts in secondary cytopenia and chronic lymphocytic leukemia mostly reflected lymphoma, not autoimmunity.

Each sample's input was around 250 ng genomic DNA, some 38,000 genome equivalents. One tube held mixed TRB-A and TRB-B primer pools for touch-down PCR. No DNA is given; TCRdb re-called the multiplex PCR reads and lists each CDR3 protein once. Its table records fewer than 3,000 distinct CDR3 sequences. CDR1 and CDR2 (germline): DFQATT, SNEGSKA (reference sequence). CDR3 length: 14 residues. This clonotype registers medium-sized by frequency. Antigen specificity is unknown. The V and J genes are TRBV20-1 and TRBJ1-1. Sequenced input: peripheral blood. The clonotype was recovered from a human donor with an autoimmune cytopenia, with autoimmune hepatitis or in good health (not recorded which). The CDR3 reads CSATRRGSRTEAFF.